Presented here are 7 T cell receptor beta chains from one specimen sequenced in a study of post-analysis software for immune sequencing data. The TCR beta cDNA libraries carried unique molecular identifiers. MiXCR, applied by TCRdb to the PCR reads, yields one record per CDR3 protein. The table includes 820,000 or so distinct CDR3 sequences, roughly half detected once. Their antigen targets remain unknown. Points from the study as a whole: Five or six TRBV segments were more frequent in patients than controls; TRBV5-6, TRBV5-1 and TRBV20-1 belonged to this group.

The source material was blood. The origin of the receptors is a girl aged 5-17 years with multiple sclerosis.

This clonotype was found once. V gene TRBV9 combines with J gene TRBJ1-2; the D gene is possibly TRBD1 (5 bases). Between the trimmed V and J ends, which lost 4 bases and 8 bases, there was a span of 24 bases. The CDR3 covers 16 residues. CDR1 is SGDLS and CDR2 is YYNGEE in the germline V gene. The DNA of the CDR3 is TGTGCCAGCAGCAAGTCCGGGACGCCCTTGAACGGGGGCTACACCTTC. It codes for CASSKSGTPLNGGYTF. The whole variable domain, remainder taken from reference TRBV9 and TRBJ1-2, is DSGVTQTPKHLITATGQRVTLRCSPRSGDLSVYWYQQSLDQGLQFLIQYYNGEERAKGNILERFSAQQFPDLHSELNLSSLELGDSALYFCASSKSGTPLNGGYTFGSGTRLTVV.

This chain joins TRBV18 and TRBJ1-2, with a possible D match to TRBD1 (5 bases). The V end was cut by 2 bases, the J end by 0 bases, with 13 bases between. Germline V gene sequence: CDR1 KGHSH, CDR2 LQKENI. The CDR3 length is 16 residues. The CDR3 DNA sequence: TGTGCCAGCTCACCAATGGCGGGGCCCACTAACTATGGCTACACCTTC. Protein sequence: CASSPMAGPTNYGYTF.

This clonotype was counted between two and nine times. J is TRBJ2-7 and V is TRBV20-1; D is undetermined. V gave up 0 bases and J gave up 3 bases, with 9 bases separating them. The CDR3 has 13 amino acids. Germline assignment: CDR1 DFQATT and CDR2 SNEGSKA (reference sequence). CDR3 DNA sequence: TGCAGTGCTAGAGATCGGGCAGACTACGAGCAGTACTTC. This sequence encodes CSARDRADYEQYF.

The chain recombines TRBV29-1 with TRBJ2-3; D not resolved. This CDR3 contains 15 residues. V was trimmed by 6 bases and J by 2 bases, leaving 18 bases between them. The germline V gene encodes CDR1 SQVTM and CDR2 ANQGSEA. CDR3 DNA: TGCAGCGTCACGATTCAAAGTTTAGACACAGATACGCAGTATTTT. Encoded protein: CSVTIQSLDTDTQYF.

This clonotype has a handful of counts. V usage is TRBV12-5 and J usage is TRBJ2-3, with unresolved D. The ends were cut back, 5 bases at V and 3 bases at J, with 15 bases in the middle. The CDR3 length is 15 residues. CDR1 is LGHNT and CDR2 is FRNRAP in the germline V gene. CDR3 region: CASGMTVGGTDTQYF. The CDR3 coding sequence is TGTGCTAGTGGTATGACGGTGGGTGGTACAGATACGCAGTATTTT.

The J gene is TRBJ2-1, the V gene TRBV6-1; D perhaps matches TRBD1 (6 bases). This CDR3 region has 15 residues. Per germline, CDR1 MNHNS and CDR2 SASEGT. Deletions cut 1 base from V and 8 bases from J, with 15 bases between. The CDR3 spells CASSEVMGAVDEQFF. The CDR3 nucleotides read TGTGCCAGCAGTGAAGTCATGGGGGCTGTCGATGAGCAGTTCTTC.

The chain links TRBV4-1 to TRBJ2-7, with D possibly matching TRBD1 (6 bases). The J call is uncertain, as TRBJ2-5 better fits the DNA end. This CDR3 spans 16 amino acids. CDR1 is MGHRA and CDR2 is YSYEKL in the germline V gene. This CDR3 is CASSPRGGRRKETQYF. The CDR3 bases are TGCGCCAGCAGCCCCCGAGGGGGTCGGAGAAAAGAGACCCAGTACTTC.